Included here is one TCR beta chain sequence, with context. The antigen remains unidentified. TCRdb reanalysed the reads using MiXCR and keeps one entry per CDR3 protein. The sample lists approximately 500,000 distinct CDR3 sequences; about 10% were seen once. Germline V CDR1 and CDR2: DFQATT, SNEGSKA (reference sequence). The CDR3 is made up of 13 amino acids. V shed 2 bases and J shed 2 bases, with 10 bases lying between them. The entry originates in a study of T cell repertoires in cytomegalovirus infection. Background on the study: From public TCR beta signatures came an indication of both CMV infection and matching HLA type. General observations from the study: Identification of carriers of CMV plus the relevant HLA was achieved through cumulative public TCR beta family frequency. HLA-C-restricted CMV-specific TCR beta clonotypes prevailed in the ex vivo response.

Sequences were obtained from PBMCs. The clonotype originates from a human donor in good health (CMV status not recorded). Some clones in this sample may be carry-over from other donors' samples. This chain links TRBV20-1 with TRBJ2-7; the D is unclear. This CDR3 reads CSARMVQTYEQYF. CDR3 nucleotides: TGCAGTGCTAGAATGGTGCAAACCTACGAGCAGTACTTC.